This entry lists 24 T cell receptor beta chains sequenced from one sample in a study of PD-1 blockade in classical Hodgkin lymphoma. Data came from immunoSEQ multiplex PCR; TCRdb stores just in-frame clones and leaves some out. Of 100,000 to 120,000 clones listed, approximately 90% are singletons. The time point denotes: cycle 4 day 1 (C4D1), after 6 weeks of nivolumab. Each patient experienced a relapse that followed autologous stem cell transplantation, and brentuximab vedotin exposure varied. This specimen consisted of peripheral blood mononuclear cells (PBMCs), obtained before the fourth cycle of nivolumab. The receptors derive from a human donor with classical Hodgkin lymphoma.

V and J are TRBV4-1 and TRBJ2-7; 10 nucleotides line up with TRBD2. The CDR3 consists of 14 residues. V lost 5 bases, J lost 2 bases, and 3 bases stayed unmatched. Per the germline V gene, CDR1 is MGHRA and CDR2 is YSYEKL. The CDR3 DNA reads as TGCGCCAGCAGCGTTCTAGCGGGAGCCTACGAGCAGTACTTC. This encodes CASSVLAGAYEQYF.

The count of this clone is one. This sequence joins TRBV5-1 and TRBJ2-2, with 7 bases aligning to TRBD1. Trimming at V came to 0 bases and at J to 3 bases, leaving 2 bases not matched to a gene. The length of the CDR3 is 15 residues. The germline V gene encodes CDR1 SGHRS and CDR2 YFSETQ. CDR3 nucleotide sequence: TGCGCCAGCAGCTTGGATCAGGGGGACACCGGGGAGCTGTTTTTT. Translation: CASSLDQGDTGELFF. Using reference TRBV5-1 and TRBJ2-2 for the parts outside the CDR3, the full variable domain is KAGVTQTPRYLIKTRGQQVTLSCSPISGHRSVSWYQQTPGQGLQFLFEYFSETQRNKGNFPGRFSGRQFSNSRSEMNVSTLELGDSALYLCASSLDQGDTGELFFGEGSRLTVL.

The chain has TRBV30 and TRBJ1-2; D gene unclear. Trimming took off 4 bases at V and 8 bases at J, with 14 bases between the two ends. CDR3 length: 12 residues. Germline CDR1 and CDR2: GTSNPN and SVGIG (reference sequence). This CDR3 is CAWNYPGLGYTF. The CDR3 nucleotides are TGTGCCTGGAATTATCCAGGATTGGGCTACACCTTC. The full variable domain, in which reference TRBV30 and TRBJ1-2 provide the parts outside the CDR3, is SQTIHQWPATLVQPVGSPLSLECTVEGTSNPNLYWYRQAAGRGLQLLFYSVGIGQISSEVPQNLSASRPQDRQFILSSKKLLLSDSGFYLCAWNYPGLGYTFGSGTRLTVV.

The chain carries TRBV4-2 and TRBJ1-4; maybe TRBD1 (5 bases). The ends were cut back, 5 bases at V and 0 bases at J, with 13 bases in the middle. This CDR3 is 16 amino acids long. Per the germline V gene, CDR1 is LGHNA and CDR2 is YNFKEQ. CDR3 nucleotide sequence: TGTGCCAGCAGCTTGGTCACAGGCGCAACTAATGAAAAACTGTTTTTT. This translates into CASSLVTGATNEKLFF.

This sequence joins TRBV19 and TRBJ2-5, with a possible D match to TRBD2 (6 bases). V dropped 6 bases and J dropped 9 bases, with 14 bases sitting between them. Germline V CDR1 and CDR2: LNHDA, SQIVND (reference sequence). There are 12 residues in the CDR3. The CDR3 sequence: CASRMAGKAQYF. CDR3 coding DNA: TGTGCCAGTAGAATGGCGGGAAAGGCCCAGTACTTC.

The rearrangement joins TRBV2 to TRBJ2-1; 16 bases are shared with TRBD2. This CDR3 contains 15 residues. Germline loops: CDR1 SNHLY, CDR2 FYNNEI. The V and J ends lost 6 bases and 4 bases, in that order; junction bases with no gene match: 0. The CDR3 DNA is TGTGCCAGCAGGGGACTAGCGGGAGGGTACAATGAGCAGTTCTTC. Translation: CASRGLAGGYNEQFF.

The V gene is TRBV19, the J gene TRBJ2-1; 9 bases match TRBD1. The CDR3 runs 19 residues. The J segment lost 5 bases and the V segment lost 3 bases, leaving 17 bases of the junction unmatched. Per the germline V gene, CDR1 is LNHDA and CDR2 is SQIVND (reference sequence). Here the CDR3 DNA reads TGTGCCAGTAGTATTAGGCCCGGGACAGGGCGCTGGGCCGACAATGAGCAGTTCTTC. It yields the protein CASSIRPGTGRWADNEQFF.

V and J are TRBV9 and TRBJ1-3; 9 positions match TRBD1. The J segment lost 1 base and the V segment lost 0 bases, leaving 2 bases of the junction unmatched. The CDR3 totals 16 residues. From germline, CDR1 is SGDLS and CDR2 YYNGEE. The CDR3 is CASSVVGTGSGNTIYF. The DNA of the CDR3 is TGTGCCAGCAGCGTAGTCGGGACAGGGTCTGGAAACACCATATATTTT.

The chain is built from TRBV18 and TRBJ1-3; 7 nucleotides agree with TRBD1. Germline loops: CDR1 KGHSH, CDR2 LQKENI. V was clipped by 3 bases and J by 0 bases; unmatched bases: 8. This CDR3 is built from 17 residues. The CDR3 coding sequence is TGTGCCAGCTCACCCCCCAGGGGGTTCGTCTCTGGAAACACCATATATTTT. Translating gives CASSPPRGFVSGNTIYF.

The chain has TRBV10-1 and TRBJ1-2; D is unclear. The CDR3 loop spans 16 amino acids. Between the trimmed V and J ends, which lost 3 bases and 4 bases, there was a span of 18 bases. Looked up from germline, CDR1 is WNHNN and CDR2 is SYGVQD (reference sequence). CDR3 bases: TGCGCCAGCAGTGACCACCGGGCCACCTGGGGCTATGGCTACACCTTC. It is translated as CASSDHRATWGYGYTF.

The CDR3 reads CASSVLWDYEQYF. In DNA form, the CDR3 reads TGTGCCAGCAGTGTATTATGGGACTACGAGCAGTACTTC. This chain uses TRBV2 with TRBJ2-7; D gene uncertain. Germline V gene sequence: CDR1 SNHLY, CDR2 FYNNEI. This CDR3 spans 13 amino acids. Trimming removed 4 bases from V and 3 bases from J, with 10 bases in between. Drawing the rest from reference TRBV2 and TRBJ2-7, the complete variable domain is EPEVTQTPSHQVTQMGQEVILRCVPISNHLYFYWYRQILGQKVEFLVSFYNNEISEKSEIFDDQFSVERPDGSNFTLKIRSTKLEDSAMYFCASSVLWDYEQYFGPGTRLTVT.

The chain has TRBV5-1 and TRBJ1-2; a weak D match, TRBD1 (5 bases). This CDR3 spans 15 amino acids. Deletions cut 0 bases from V and 7 bases from J, with 16 bases between. Germline V gene sequence: CDR1 SGHRS, CDR2 YFSETQ. CDR3 in amino acids: CASSLASGPGGGYTF. For the CDR3, the DNA is TGCGCCAGCAGCTTGGCCTCTGGGCCTGGGGGTGGCTACACCTTC.

The J gene is TRBJ2-3, the V gene TRBV5-6, with D tentatively TRBD2 (6 bases). CDR1 and CDR2 (germline): SGHDT, YYEEEE. The length of the CDR3 is 18 residues. V was pared by 2 bases and J by 0 bases, with 19 bases between. Here the CDR3 DNA reads TGTGCCAGCAGCTTTTTTGGGGGGTTCCTCGGGAGCACAGATACGCAGTATTTT. It is translated as CASSFFGGFLGSTDTQYF. Full variable domain (missing parts from reference TRBV5-6 and TRBJ2-3): DAGVTQSPTHLIKTRGQQVTLRCSPKSGHDTVSWYQQALGQGPQFIFQYYEEEERQRGNFPDRFSGHQFPNYSSELNVNALLLGDSALYLCASSFFGGFLGSTDTQYFGPGTRLTVL.

Here the CDR3 DNA reads TGTGCCAGCAGTTACTCCTGGGCCAGAAACTATGGCTACACCTTC. It encodes CASSYSWARNYGYTF. The rearrangement uses TRBV6-5 and TRBJ1-2; unclear D gene. The CDR3 runs 15 residues. The V gene lost 0 bases and the J gene lost 2 bases, with 10 bases spanning the gap. Germline CDR1 is MNHEY and CDR2 is SVGAGI.

This chain connects TRBV28 to TRBJ1-1; D might be TRBD1 (5 bases). CDR3 length: 13 residues. V gave up 2 bases and J gave up 7 bases, with 11 bases separating them. Germline lookup yields CDR1 MDHEN and CDR2 SYDVKM. CDR3 sequence reads: CASSLGVDSEAFF. CDR3 in DNA: TGTGCCAGCAGTTTAGGAGTTGACAGTGAAGCTTTCTTT.

The V call is TRBV7-9, the J call TRBJ2-7, with TRBD1 identical over 9 bases. The CDR3 runs 16 residues. Looked up from germline, CDR1 is SEHNR and CDR2 is FQNEAQ (reference sequence). The junction had 9 bases not matched to a gene; V was cut back by 2 bases and J by 4 bases. The CDR3 DNA reads as TGTGCCAGCAGCTTATTTATCGCGGGACAGGGTTACGAGCAGTACTTC. Its translation is CASSLFIAGQGYEQYF.

This clone was counted a single time. The chain combines TRBV23-1 with TRBJ2-2; D remains unclear. TRBV23-1 is reported as an ORF; its role is uncertain. This CDR3 has 13 amino acids. The V gene lost 3 bases and the J gene lost 1 base, with 3 bases spanning the gap. In DNA form, the CDR3 reads TGCGCCAGCAGTCACCAGAACACCGGGGAGCTGTTTTTT. Encoded protein: CASSHQNTGELFF.

The chain is built from TRBV30 and TRBJ2-7, with a possible D match to TRBD2 (6 bases). Germline V lookup: CDR1 GTSNPN, CDR2 SVGIG (reference sequence). The ends were cut back, 6 bases at V and 3 bases at J, with 18 bases in the middle. This CDR3 has 14 residues. Here the CDR3 reads CACGGSGGSYEQYF. The CDR3 bases are TGTGCCTGTGGGGGAAGCGGAGGGAGCTACGAGCAGTACTTC.

V and J are TRBV21-1 and TRBJ2-2; TRBD1, the table's D call, was not compared with the DNA. TRBV21-1 is a known pseudogene. This CDR3 is 17 amino acids long. CDR3 sequence: CASLNPGHRQGTGELFF. As DNA, the CDR3 is TGTGCCAGCCTGAACCCGGGCCATCGACAGGGCACCGGGGAGCTGTTTTTT.

This chain connects TRBV4-1 to TRBJ1-5, with D hard to call. The CDR3 covers 16 residues. Per germline, CDR1 MGHRA and CDR2 YSYEKL. V was shortened by 4 bases and J by 3 bases, with 16 bases between the two germline ends. Here the CDR3 DNA reads TGCGCCAGCAGCCCCCCCCTAGACGGAAACAATCAGCCCCAGCATTTT. The encoded protein is CASSPPLDGNNQPQHF.

The genes are TRBV27 and TRBJ2-5, with 9 bases matching TRBD2. Germline V gene sequence: CDR1 MNHEY, CDR2 SMNVEV (reference sequence). The CDR3 covers 15 residues. J lost 5 bases, V lost 6 bases, and 10 bases had no gene match. CDR3 nucleotide sequence: TGTGCCAGCAGCCCAACGGGGACTAGCCCCGAGACCCAGTACTTC. It encodes CASSPTGTSPETQYF.

The chain joins TRBV27 to TRBJ2-2; D may be TRBD2 (6 bases). This CDR3 region has 14 residues. V lost 8 bases, J lost 4 bases, and 14 bases lay in between. The germline V gene encodes CDR1 MNHEY and CDR2 SMNVEV (reference sequence). The CDR3: CASWRAPGTGELFF. The DNA of the CDR3 is TGTGCCAGCTGGAGGGCCCCGGGCACCGGGGAGCTGTTTTTT.

This clone was recorded once. The rearrangement links TRBV6-4 to TRBJ1-5; D perhaps matches TRBD1 (5 bases). The length of the CDR3 is 17 residues. Between the trimmed V and J ends, which lost 6 bases and 0 bases, there was a span of 18 bases. Germline V gene lookup returns CDR1 MRHNA and CDR2 SNTAGT. The CDR3 DNA reads TGTGCCAGCAGGGCCCCCCCGGGGGGGTATAGCAATCAGCCCCAGCATTTT. This codes for CASRAPPGGYSNQPQHF.

CDR3 loop: CASSQDLWGLLFF. The CDR3 nucleotides are TGCGCCAGCAGCCAAGATCTGTGGGGGCTTCTGTTCTTC. The chain combines TRBV4-3 with TRBJ2-1; TRBD1 is a possible D gene (6 bases). This CDR3 is 13 amino acids long. V was cut by 0 bases and J by 15 bases, with 15 bases left in between. CDR1 is LGHNA, CDR2 YSLEER, per germline.